The rows below give T cell receptor beta chains drawn from one sample of a study of T-cell reconstitution after alpha-beta-depleted transplantation in children. MiXCR, run by TCRdb on the PCR reads, gives a single entry per CDR3 protein. The table shows hundreds of thousands of distinct CDR3 sequences, with 10% to 15% occurring only once. Sample: PBMCs, mostly from graft donor cells, taken 360 days after TCRalphabeta/CD19-depleted stem cell transplant. The receptors stem from a male patient aged 10 to 17 who had a stem cell transplant for acute myeloid leukemia, so the T cells may come from the graft donor. The CDR3 runs from the conserved cysteine through the conserved F or W. Fields, in order: V gene, J gene, clone size, CDR3 protein. Size is omitted from some rows. Given values are once, few, many or a class for expanded clones.

>TRBV12-5|TRBJ2-5|many
CASEFETQYF
>TRBV20-1|TRBJ2-3|.
CVPERDTQYF
>TRBV30|TRBJ2-2|.
CAWSSVVGTGELFF
>TRBV5-1|TRBJ2-5|many
CASSLESDRYF
>TRBV21-1|TRBJ2-6|.
CASSKVHGALGANVLTF
>TRBV6-5|TRBJ2-7|few
CASSYTGQGGYEQYF
>TRBV11-3|TRBJ2-3|many
CASSLPSSGITAPDTQYF
>TRBV2|TRBJ2-4|.
CASRQGSPRDIQYF
>TRBV15|TRBJ2-5|many
CATSRGLAGLKETQYF
>TRBV20-1|TRBJ2-7|many
CSARDWGGIYEQYF
>TRBV6-5|TRBJ1-6|.
CASSYRGVYSPLHF
>TRBV18|TRBJ1-1|few
CASSRQEGTPVNTEAFF
>TRBV18|TRBJ2-1|few
CASSPNTPPNEQFF
>TRBV7-2|TRBJ2-5|.
CASSADRGSETQYF
>TRBV20-1|TRBJ2-7|.
CSALGHLGYEQYF
>TRBV10-2|TRBJ2-7|few
CASSEEAGTIHEQYF
>TRBV21-1|TRBJ2-7|many
CASSSRGGATYEQYF
>TRBV20-1|TRBJ2-2|many
CSARDVKFPAGELFF
>TRBV5-1|TRBJ2-7|few
CASGRTGRYEQYF
>TRBV12-3/TRBV12-4|TRBJ2-5|many
CASSRDRGETQYF
>TRBV20-1|TRBJ2-5|.
CSARVLPRGETQYF
>TRBV7-9|TRBJ2-1|few
CASSSAGGPFEQFF
>TRBV12-3/TRBV12-4|TRBJ2-2|.
CASNLGANTGELFF
>TRBV6-2/TRBV6-3|TRBJ2-7|.
CASSPEGAYTYEQYF
>TRBV12-3/TRBV12-4|TRBJ1-5|.
CASSPLLRPGNQPQHF
>TRBV20-1|TRBJ2-4|.
CSAARPPTSPKNIQYF
>TRBV6-2/TRBV6-3|TRBJ2-7|few
CASSYLRDRDYEQYF
>TRBV12-3/TRBV12-4|TRBJ2-1|few
CASSLESLAIPPPRSYNEQFF
>TRBV5-1|TRBJ2-1|many
CASSRDRVNEQFF
>TRBV29-1|TRBJ2-7|.
CSVEGGRGYEHYF
>TRBV25-1|TRBJ2-7|few
CASTDSGRPYEQYF
>TRBV7-3|TRBJ1-1|few
CASKGLTTEAFF
>TRBV5-6|TRBJ2-3|few
CASTLAHTDTQYF
>TRBV20-1|TRBJ2-1|few
CSRQGVWGIYNEQFF
>TRBV11-2|TRBJ2-1|few
CASSFYLAGVNEQFF
>TRBV7-8|TRBJ2-1|many
CASSNIRGISGISYNEQFF
>TRBV4-3|TRBJ1-2|few
CASSQDSQGWGYGYTF
>TRBV4-1|TRBJ2-7|.
CASSVTGLAYEQYF
>TRBV7-9|TRBJ2-7|few
CASSFGQPSYEQYF
>TRBV3-1|TRBJ1-1|.
CASSQAGGVTEAFF
>TRBV11-2|TRBJ2-7|few
CASSLLWVGIYEQYF
>TRBV5-6|TRBJ2-4|few
CASSFSFGVGAKNIQYF
>TRBV7-9|TRBJ2-7|.
CASSLDFLAGDRNEQYF
>TRBV5-1|TRBJ2-3|many
CASSVLPRGGADTQYF
>TRBV29-1|TRBJ1-1|.
CSVGYGGNTEAFF
>TRBV7-2|TRBJ1-2|.
CASTFWWIGDPRLDYTF
>TRBV7-6|TRBJ2-4|many
CASSVDGSVAKNIQYF
>TRBV20-1|TRBJ2-1|.
CSASTESPYNEQFF
>TRBV3-1|TRBJ2-2|many
CASSQYLSSTSGINTGELFF
>TRBV7-8|TRBJ2-2|few
CASSLGTSSAGELFF
>TRBV5-1|TRBJ2-4|.
CASRPLLLAGRAKNIQYF
>TRBV24-1|TRBJ2-3|many
CATSEDASGLWEDTQYF
>TRBV7-2|TRBJ2-7|.
CASSLALSRLAGYEQYF
>TRBV15|TRBJ1-4|.
CATSRRTGAGEKLFF
>TRBV10-3|TRBJ2-6|.
CASEESSGANVLTF
>TRBV7-2|TRBJ2-7|many
CASSLAGTGSYEQYF
>TRBV18|TRBJ2-7|once
CASSKSQEPYEQYF
>TRBV7-9|TRBJ1-4|many
CASSSYEKLFF
>TRBV3-1|TRBJ1-1|.
CASSQRPHRDGQAFF